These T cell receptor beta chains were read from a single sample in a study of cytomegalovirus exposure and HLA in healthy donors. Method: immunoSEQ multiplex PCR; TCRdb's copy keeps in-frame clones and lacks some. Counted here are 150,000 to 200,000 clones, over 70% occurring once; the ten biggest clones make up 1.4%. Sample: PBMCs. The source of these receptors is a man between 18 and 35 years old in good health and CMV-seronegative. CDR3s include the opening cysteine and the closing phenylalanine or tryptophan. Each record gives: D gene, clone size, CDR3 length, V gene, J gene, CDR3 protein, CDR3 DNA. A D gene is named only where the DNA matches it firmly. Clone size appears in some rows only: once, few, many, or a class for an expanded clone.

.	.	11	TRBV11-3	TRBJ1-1	CASSFLTEAFF	TGTGCCAGCAGCTTTCTCACTGAAGCTTTCTTT
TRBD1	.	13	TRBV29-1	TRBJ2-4	CSVLQGGKNIQYF	TGCAGCGTCTTACAGGGGGGTAAAAACATTCAGTACTTC
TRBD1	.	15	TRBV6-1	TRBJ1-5	CASRSLEAGGQPQHF	TGTGCCAGCAGGAGCCTGGAGGCAGGGGGTCAGCCCCAGCATTTT
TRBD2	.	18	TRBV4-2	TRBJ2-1	CASSQGFSGSQVFDEQFF	TGTGCCAGCAGCCAAGGATTTAGCGGGAGCCAAGTTTTCGATGAGCAGTTCTTC
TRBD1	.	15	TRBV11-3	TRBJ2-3	CASSLGQGGRDTQYF	TGTGCCAGCAGTTTAGGACAGGGTGGAAGAGATACGCAGTATTTT
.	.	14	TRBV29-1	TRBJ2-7	CSGGEDGSSYEQYF	TGCAGCGGGGGAGAGGACGGGAGCTCCTACGAGCAGTACTTC
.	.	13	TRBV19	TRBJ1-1	CASSIRWNTEAFF	TGTGCCAGTAGTATTAGATGGAACACTGAAGCTTTCTTT
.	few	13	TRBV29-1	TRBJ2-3	CSVEAFSTDTQYF	TGCAGCGTTGAGGCATTTTCCACAGATACGCAGTATTTT
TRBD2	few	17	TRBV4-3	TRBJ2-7	CASSQDYPGTSERTQYF	TGCGCCAGCAGCCAAGATTACCCCGGGACTAGCGAGCGAACGCAGTACTTC
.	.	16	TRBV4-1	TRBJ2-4	CASSPTGSLAKNIQYF	TGCGCCAGCAGCCCGACTGGGTCTCTAGCCAAAAACATTCAGTACTTC
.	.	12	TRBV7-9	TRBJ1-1	CASSFQGTEAFF	TGTGCCAGCAGCTTCCAGGGGACAGAAGCTTTCTTT
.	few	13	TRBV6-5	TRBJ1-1	CASSFSSEGAAFF	TGTGCCAGCAGCTTCTCATCAGAAGGGGCCGCTTTCTTT
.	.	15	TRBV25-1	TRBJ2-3	CASSLSLVSTDTQYF	TGTGCCAGCAGTCTCTCTCTAGTGAGCACAGATACGCAGTATTTT
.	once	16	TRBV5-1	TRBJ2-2	CASSLGQRVNTGELFF	TGCGCCAGCAGCTTGGGCCAGCGGGTAAACACCGGGGAGCTGTTTTTT
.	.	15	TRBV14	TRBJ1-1	CASSQPAWLDTEAFF	TGTGCCAGCAGCCAACCTGCATGGTTAGACACTGAAGCTTTCTTT
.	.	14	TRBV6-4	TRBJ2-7	CASTLRDGGYEQYF	TGTGCCAGCACTCTCCGGGACGGGGGCTACGAGCAGTACTTC
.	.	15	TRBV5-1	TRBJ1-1	CASSLYDRTNTEAFF	TGCGCCAGCAGCTTGTATGACAGGACGAACACTGAAGCTTTCTTT
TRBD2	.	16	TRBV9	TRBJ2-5	CASGPGGGTHQETQYF	TGTGCCAGCGGGCCGGGGGGGGGAACCCACCAAGAGACCCAGTACTTC
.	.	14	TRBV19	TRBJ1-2	CASRPTGGGYGYTF	TGTGCCAGTAGACCCACCGGGGGTGGCTATGGCTACACCTTC
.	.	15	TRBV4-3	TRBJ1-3	CASSQEIFTGNTIYF	TGCGCCAGCAGCCAAGAAATTTTTACTGGAAACACCATATATTTT
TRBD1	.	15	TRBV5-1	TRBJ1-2	CASSPLQGASYGYTF	TGCGCCAGCAGCCCACTACAGGGGGCGAGCTATGGCTACACCTTC
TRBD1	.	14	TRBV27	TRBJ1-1	CASSLDRGRTEAFF	TGTGCCAGCAGTTTGGACAGGGGGCGGACTGAAGCTTTCTTT
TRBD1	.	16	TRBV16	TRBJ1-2	CASSQAGTGSHYGYTF	TGTGCCAGCAGCCAGGCCGGGACAGGGTCCCACTATGGCTACACCTTC
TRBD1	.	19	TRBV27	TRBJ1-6	CASKLSGTDSFPYNSPLHF	TGTGCCAGCAAACTTTCCGGGACAGATAGCTTCCCCTATAATTCACCCCTCCACTTT
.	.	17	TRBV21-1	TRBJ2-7	CASSKQREGKGRHEQYF	TGTGCCAGCAGCAAACAGCGGGAGGGAAAGGGCCGCCACGAGCAGTACTTC